This passage covers 2 T cell receptor beta chains from one sample sequenced in a study of T cells in Graves' hyperthyroidism and ophthalmopathy. RNA transcripts served as the template for amplifying TCR beta CDR3 regions. The TCR CDR3 was amplified in a first-round RT-PCR using the HTBI primer set. In TCRdb, the multiplex PCR reads were re-called with MiXCR into one record per CDR3 protein. The sample lists hundreds of thousands of distinct CDR3 sequences; around 13% were seen once. The sample taken for sequencing was blood. The receptors shown here come from a woman aged 18-30 years with Graves' hyperthyroidism.

Ten or more counts support this clonotype. The rearrangement links TRBV2 to TRBJ1-1; D is unclear. The CDR3 is made up of 12 amino acids. The V end was cut by 3 bases, the J end by 4 bases, with 6 bases between. Germline CDR1 reads SNHLY; CDR2 reads FYNNEI. In DNA, the CDR3 is TGTGCCAGCAGTGATCCCGGCACTGAAGCTTTCTTT. Translated, it gives CASSDPGTEAFF.

This clonotype was detected many times. The genes are TRBV7-3 and TRBJ2-1, with D tentatively TRBD1 (7 bases). Germline loops: CDR1 SGHTA, CDR2 FQGTGA. This CDR3 spans 15 amino acids. Trimming cost V 2 bases and J 6 bases, with 14 bases left between them. CDR3 bases: TGTGCCAGCAGCTTAGGGCGGGACAGCCTCAATGAGCAGTTCTTC. It encodes CASSLGRDSLNEQFF.